This T cell receptor beta chain is drawn from a study of spatial heterogeneity in lung cancer. Study-level findings and limits: Tumor mutation counts were tracked by expanded intratumoral alpha and beta TCR counts.

TCRdb passed the 5' RACE reads through MiXCR, listing each CDR3 protein once. Of some 22,000 distinct CDR3 sequences in the sample, approximately 3% were seen once. Trimming shortened V by 8 bases and J by 1 base, and 17 bases separated the two germline ends. There are 15 residues in the CDR3. Germline CDR1 SEHNR, CDR2 FQNEAQ (reference sequence). This clonotype was detected many times. The antigen remains unidentified. Stated time point: sample taken at primary tumor resection. The source material was lung tumor tissue, sampled at surgery. The chain has TRBV7-9 and TRBJ1-2; D not certain. The clonotype comes from a male donor with early-stage non-small cell lung cancer. The CDR3 region has the DNA TGTGCCAGCTCCGGCCTAGACTTATTTAACTATGGCTACACCTTC. Residues: CASSGLDLFNYGYTF.